This TCR beta chain is from a study of cytomegalovirus exposure and HLA in healthy donors. At sampling all donors were nominally healthy, likely with unrecorded immune exposures. Broader study findings: In the analysis, some V segments, TRBV6-2 and TRBV6-3 included, were excluded as indistinguishable. When a later analysis was performed, an Asian-associated ancestry cluster reportedly had fewer N-insertions than the approximately 600-donor mean.

PCR primers comprised 60 Vbeta and 13 Jbeta primers. The repertoire was sequenced with immunoSEQ multiplex PCR; TCRdb's copy has only in-frame clones and lacks some. The table records fewer than 150,000 clones, around 79% of them present only once. Trimming took 3 bases from V and 2 from J, leaving 16 bases between them. The CDR3 is made up of 16 amino acids. In germline, CDR1 is LNHDA, CDR2 SQIVND (reference sequence). Worth noting for this clone: The antigen remains unidentified.

The clonotype comes from a woman in her forties in good health and CMV-seronegative. The chain links TRBV19 to TRBJ1-2; D uncertain. The source material was PBMCs. This CDR3 reads CASSMPRRVSNYGYTF. The CDR3, as DNA: TGTGCCAGTAGTATGCCCCGGAGGGTAAGCAACTATGGCTACACCTTC.